A selection of T cell receptor beta chains follows, all from one sample in a study of Graves' ophthalmopathy and Graves' hyperthyroidism. One entry per CDR3 protein, called by TCRdb with MiXCR from the multiplex PCR reads. The table lists a few hundred thousand distinct CDR3 sequences, approximately 15% of them singletons. Input material: peripheral blood. The origin of the receptors is a woman younger than 35 with stable Graves' hyperthyroidism. Each CDR3 is given with its conserved first and last residue. The D gene is left open where the match is weak. Where a row states a size, it is once, few, many or the class of an expanded clone; other rows omit it.

TGTGCCAGTAGTACAACCCCCGGGGGGCCGTTCTATGGCTACACCTTC	CASSTTPGGPFYGYTF	TRBV19	TRBJ1-2	.	many
TGTGCCAGTCTAGATCGGGGCGGTAGCTATGGCTACACCTTC	CASLDRGGSYGYTF	TRBV6-1	TRBJ1-2	.	.
TGTGCCAGTAGTCGCCTAGCGGGGGCCCCGAACGGGGAGCAGTACTTC	CASSRLAGAPNGEQYF	TRBV19	TRBJ2-7	TRBD2	many
TGTGCCAGCAGCTTAGCCGGACCCTCCTACGAGCAGTACTTC	CASSLAGPSYEQYF	TRBV7-9	TRBJ2-7	.	many
TGTGCCAGCAGGGAGGGGAGAATATCAGTCGACGAGCAGTACTTC	CASREGRISVDEQYF	TRBV6-1	TRBJ2-7	.	many
TGTGCCAGCAGCGTAGGGACAGGTGGGGTCACTGAAGCTTTCTTT	CASSVGTGGVTEAFF	TRBV7-6	TRBJ1-1	TRBD1	many
TGTGCCAGCAGTGGCACTCGCTATGGGGGAGAGACCCAGTACTTC	CASSGTRYGGETQYF	TRBV6-2/TRBV6-3	TRBJ2-5	.	many
TGCGCCAGCAGACGGGGGTGCCATCCAAGCTCCTACAATGAGCAGTTCTTC	CASRRGCHPSSYNEQFF	TRBV4-1	TRBJ2-1	.	.
TGTGCCAGCAGAGGGACTAGCGGGTTCTCCTACGAGCAGTACTTC	CASRGTSGFSYEQYF	TRBV12-3/TRBV12-4	TRBJ2-7	TRBD2	many
TGTGCCAGCAGCCCCTTCGCTGGCGAGCAGTACTTC	CASSPFAGEQYF	TRBV7-8	TRBJ2-7	.	many
TGTGCTAGTGGTTTGGTAGGAGGGTTGGACACTGAAGCTTTCTTT	CASGLVGGLDTEAFF	TRBV12-5	TRBJ1-1	.	many
TGTGCCAGCAGCCAGGGGGCTAGCGGTGAAGAGACCCAGTACTTC	CASSQGASGEETQYF	TRBV13	TRBJ2-5	.	many
TGTGCCAGCAGTTTATCAAGGTACTATGGCTACACCTTC	CASSLSRYYGYTF	TRBV27	TRBJ1-2	.	many
TGTGCCAGCAGTTTTCCCCCCAGGACGGTGAACACTGAAGCTTTCTTT	CASSFPPRTVNTEAFF	TRBV12-3/TRBV12-4	TRBJ1-1	.	many
TGTGCCAGCAGCCAAGATATCATCTCTAACTATGGCTACACCTTC	CASSQDIISNYGYTF	TRBV3-1	TRBJ1-2	.	.
TGTGCCACCAGCAGAATGGCAGGGGACACTGAAGCTTTCTTT	CATSRMAGDTEAFF	TRBV15	TRBJ1-1	.	.
TGTGCCACCAGCCGGGACAGACTACTCGCTAACTATGGCTACACCTTC	CATSRDRLLANYGYTF	TRBV15	TRBJ1-2	TRBD1	many
TGTGCCAGCAGGGTCGACAGGGCGAGCAATCAGCCCCAGCATTTT	CASRVDRASNQPQHF	TRBV12-3/TRBV12-4	TRBJ1-5	TRBD1	many
TGTGCCAGCAGCAATTATCAATCCGGGCAGCCCCAGCATTTT	CASSNYQSGQPQHF	TRBV6-1	TRBJ1-5	.	.
TGTGCCAGCAGTTACTCCACAGGGTCTGAAGCTTTCTTT	CASSYSTGSEAFF	TRBV6-5	TRBJ1-1	.	many
TGTGCCAGTAGTATTACCGGGACAGGGGGCAACGAGCAGTACTTC	CASSITGTGGNEQYF	TRBV19	TRBJ2-7	TRBD1	many
TGTGCCAGCAGCTTGGGACAGGGGTTTGCCTATGGCTACACCTTC	CASSLGQGFAYGYTF	TRBV7-2	TRBJ1-2	TRBD1	many
TGTGCCAGCAGCCGGGCCGGCAGGGTCTACGAGCAGTACTTC	CASSRAGRVYEQYF	TRBV6-5	TRBJ2-7	.	many
TGCAGTGCTAGACACCGCGCAGTGACCCAGTACTTC	CSARHRAVTQYF	TRBV20-1	TRBJ2-5	.	.
TGTGCCAGCAGCTTAGCCATAAACACCATATATTTT	CASSLAINTIYF	TRBV7-2	TRBJ1-3	.	many
TGTGCCAGCAGTCGCGGACAGGGGGCCATGAGTGAAGCTTTCTTT	CASSRGQGAMSEAFF	TRBV27	TRBJ1-1	TRBD1	many
TGTGCCAGCAGCGTAGACGTAGGCGACAACTATGGCTACACCTTC	CASSVDVGDNYGYTF	TRBV9	TRBJ1-2	.	many
TGTGCCAGCAGCCGGGGACAGGGTTATCGTGGGCAGAACACTGAAGCTTTCTTT	CASSRGQGYRGQNTEAFF	TRBV6-2/TRBV6-3	TRBJ1-1	TRBD1	many
TGTGCCAGCAGCCAATTTAGCGCCAACACTGAAGCTTTCTTT	CASSQFSANTEAFF	TRBV16	TRBJ1-1	.	many
TGCAGTGCCCTCGACAGGGGGCATGGAGATCAGCCCCAGCATTTT	CSALDRGHGDQPQHF	TRBV20-1	TRBJ1-5	TRBD1	.
TGCAGTGCTATCCAGGGGGCATTGGATAGCAATCAGCCCCAGCATTTT	CSAIQGALDSNQPQHF	TRBV20-1	TRBJ1-5	TRBD1	many
TGTGCCACCAGCAGAGATGTAGGGATATGGGTAGCCAAAAACATTCAGTACTTC	CATSRDVGIWVAKNIQYF	TRBV15	TRBJ2-4	.	many
TGTGCCAGCAGTGGTGCCTATGGCTACACCTTC	CASSGAYGYTF	TRBV28	TRBJ1-2	.	many
TGTGCCAGCAGTTTGGCTGGGCCCGGAAACACCATATATTTT	CASSLAGPGNTIYF	TRBV12-3/TRBV12-4	TRBJ1-3	.	.
TGCAGTGCTAGAGATTGGGAGAGGGGCAATCAGCCCCAGCATTTT	CSARDWERGNQPQHF	TRBV20-1	TRBJ1-5	.	many
TGCGCCAGCACCATGAGGGGGAGTTCGCCTTCACCCCTCCACTTT	CASTMRGSSPSPLHF	TRBV4-1	TRBJ1-6	.	many
TGTGCCAGCAGTTTAGGCCAGGAAGATAAGTACTTC	CASSLGQEDKYF	TRBV12-3/TRBV12-4	TRBJ2-7	.	many
TGTGCCAGCAGTTCCTCAGGGGAGGGGTATAGCAATCAGCCCCAGCATTTT	CASSSSGEGYSNQPQHF	TRBV28	TRBJ1-5	.	.
TGTGCCAGCAGCTTAGGGGGCGCAAGCCCTGAAGCTTTCTTT	CASSLGGASPEAFF	TRBV7-8	TRBJ1-1	.	.
TGTGCCACCAGCAGAGATAGGGGTGGCCTTAAGTACTTC	CATSRDRGGLKYF	TRBV15	TRBJ2-4	.	many
TGCAGCGCCTGGGGTGGGACAGGGACGGACTATGGCTACACCTTC	CSAWGGTGTDYGYTF	TRBV29-1	TRBJ1-2	TRBD1	many
TGTGCCAGCAGTCGGGGACTGAGGGAAGAGACCCAGTACTTC	CASSRGLREETQYF	TRBV2	TRBJ2-5	.	many
TGTGCCAGCAGCCGAGGAGGGATGGAAACCACTGAAGCTTTCTTT	CASSRGGMETTEAFF	TRBV7-8	TRBJ1-1	.	.
TGTGCCAGCAGTGAAAGGGGCCCTAACTATGGCTACACCTTC	CASSERGPNYGYTF	TRBV25-1	TRBJ1-2	.	many
TGTGCCAGCAGTGGGACTAGCGGGGGGGCCGGGGAGCTGTTTTTT	CASSGTSGGAGELFF	TRBV6-1	TRBJ2-2	TRBD2	.